The clone carrying this TCR beta chain was counted at least ten times. Its matching antigen is unknown. The source of the sample is a study of Graves' ophthalmopathy and Graves' hyperthyroidism. Study-level information: Peripheral blood was obtained at first diagnosis, ahead of any treatment. Whole-study results and caveats: Forecasting of ophthalmopathy progression by the model achieved roughly 69% sensitivity and roughly 75% specificity.

Germline CDR1 reads SGHVS; CDR2 reads FNYEAQ. The CDR3 has 15 amino acids. The trim removed 3 bases at V and 2 bases at J, leaving 5 bases unmatched. The PBMCs were taken from around 9.1 ml of fresh peripheral blood. For repertoire sequencing, the TCR beta CDR3 regions were amplified from RNA transcripts. Scientists carried out first-round RT-PCR using HTBI primers and then a second-round multiplex PCR. MiXCR was run by TCRdb on the multiplex PCR reads, yielding one entry per CDR3 protein. The sample lists about 390,000 distinct CDR3 sequences, about a sixth occurring once. The rearrangement uses TRBV7-6 and TRBJ2-7, with 9 positions matching TRBD1. Sequencing was done on a sample of peripheral blood. The TCR comes from an adult woman with stable Graves' hyperthyroidism. The CDR3 region is CASSLGTGYTYEQYF. The CDR3 coding sequence is TGTGCCAGCAGCTTGGGGACAGGGTATACCTACGAGCAGTACTTC.